This is a list of T cell receptor beta chains from one sample in a study of CD8+CD57+ T cells in acquired aplastic anemia. TCRdb reanalysed the reads using MiXCR and keeps one entry per CDR3 protein. This table has approximately 150,000 distinct CDR3 sequences, less than 60% appearing once. The sample taken for sequencing was sorted CD4+, CD8+, or CD8+CD57+ T cells (not recorded which) from PBMCs. These receptors all stem from a human donor with aplastic anemia. CDR3s include the opening cysteine and the closing phenylalanine or tryptophan. The D gene is left open where the match is weak. Clone size is not always given. Where it is, it says once, few, many or a class for expanded clones.

v_call: TRBV4-1
clone_size: .
d_call: TRBD2
j_call: TRBJ2-7
cdr3_nt: TGCGCCAGCCAGCGGGACCTCGGGGAGCAGTACTTC
cdr3_aa: CASQRDLGEQYF

v_call: TRBV29-1
clone_size: once
d_call: .
j_call: TRBJ2-1
cdr3_nt: TGCAGCGTTGAACGGGAGTCCTACAATGAGCAGTTCTTC
cdr3_aa: CSVERESYNEQFF

v_call: TRBV29-1
clone_size: .
d_call: .
j_call: TRBJ1-4
cdr3_nt: TGCAGCGTTGGGAAGCTTAATGAAAAACTGTTTTTT
cdr3_aa: CSVGKLNEKLFF

v_call: TRBV2
clone_size: .
d_call: TRBD2
j_call: TRBJ2-7
cdr3_nt: TGTGCCACCGGACTAGCGGGATATAGCAATGAGCAGTACTTC
cdr3_aa: CATGLAGYSNEQYF

v_call: TRBV2
clone_size: many
d_call: .
j_call: TRBJ2-2
cdr3_nt: TGTGCCAGCAGTGGGCGGAACACCGGGGAGCTGTTTTTT
cdr3_aa: CASSGRNTGELFF

v_call: TRBV19
clone_size: .
d_call: .
j_call: TRBJ2-5
cdr3_nt: TGTGCCAGTCAGCTGGGAGAGAGTGAGACCCAGTACTTC
cdr3_aa: CASQLGESETQYF

v_call: TRBV14
clone_size: .
d_call: TRBD2
j_call: TRBJ2-3
cdr3_nt: TGTGCCAGCAGCGCGACTAGCTTGAGCACAGATACGCAGTATTTT
cdr3_aa: CASSATSLSTDTQYF

v_call: TRBV5-4
clone_size: many
d_call: TRBD2
j_call: TRBJ2-7
cdr3_nt: TGTGCCAGCAGCTTGGTAGTCCGGGGGGCCTACGAGCAGTACTTC
cdr3_aa: CASSLVVRGAYEQYF

v_call: TRBV10-2
clone_size: .
d_call: TRBD1
j_call: TRBJ2-7
cdr3_nt: TGCGCCAGCATAAGCACAGGGGGGACCTACGAGCAGTACTTC
cdr3_aa: CASISTGGTYEQYF

v_call: TRBV25-1
clone_size: .
d_call: .
j_call: TRBJ1-1
cdr3_nt: TGTGCCAGCAGTCCCCCCTCGGACACAAACACTGAAGCTTTCTTT
cdr3_aa: CASSPPSDTNTEAFF

v_call: TRBV2
clone_size: .
d_call: .
j_call: TRBJ2-7
cdr3_nt: TGTGCCAGCAGGCTTTTCTCCTACGAGCAGTACTTC
cdr3_aa: CASRLFSYEQYF

v_call: TRBV20-1
clone_size: .
d_call: .
j_call: TRBJ2-5
cdr3_nt: TGCAGAGCTAGAGGGGGGACGGAACAAGAGACCCAGTACTTC
cdr3_aa: CRARGGTEQETQYF

v_call: TRBV29-1
clone_size: .
d_call: .
j_call: TRBJ2-7
cdr3_nt: TGCAGCGTCTATCGGGACTCAAGCTCCTACGAGCAGTACTTC
cdr3_aa: CSVYRDSSSYEQYF

v_call: TRBV7-2
clone_size: .
d_call: .
j_call: TRBJ1-5
cdr3_nt: TGTGCCAGCAGCTTAAACTACGCTCAGCCCCAGCATTTT
cdr3_aa: CASSLNYAQPQHF

v_call: TRBV29-1
clone_size: .
d_call: TRBD1
j_call: TRBJ2-5
cdr3_nt: TGCAGCGTTGATGGGGGACAGCAAGAGACCCAGTACTTC
cdr3_aa: CSVDGGQQETQYF

v_call: TRBV29-1
clone_size: few
d_call: .
j_call: TRBJ2-7
cdr3_nt: TGCAGCGTTGTTCAGGGCTCCTACGAGCAGTACTTC
cdr3_aa: CSVVQGSYEQYF

v_call: TRBV7-3
clone_size: .
d_call: .
j_call: TRBJ2-2
cdr3_nt: TGTGCCAGCAGCCCCGAAGGCACCGGGGAGCTGTTTTTT
cdr3_aa: CASSPEGTGELFF

v_call: TRBV29-1
clone_size: once
d_call: TRBD2
j_call: TRBJ2-1
cdr3_nt: TGCAGCGTTCTGGGGGGGACCTACAATGAGCAGTTCTTC
cdr3_aa: CSVLGGTYNEQFF

v_call: TRBV9
clone_size: many
d_call: .
j_call: TRBJ1-4
cdr3_nt: TGTGCCAGCAGCGTAGGCTTTGGTGCAACTAATGAAAAACTGTTTTTT
cdr3_aa: CASSVGFGATNEKLFF

v_call: TRBV10-3
clone_size: few
d_call: TRBD1
j_call: TRBJ2-7
cdr3_nt: TGTGCCATCAGTGGACAGGGGTCCTACGAGCAGTACTTC
cdr3_aa: CAISGQGSYEQYF

v_call: TRBV6-1
clone_size: many
d_call: .
j_call: TRBJ2-7
cdr3_nt: TGTGCCAGCAGTCCCCGAAATCCGGGGTCCTACGAGCAGTACTTC
cdr3_aa: CASSPRNPGSYEQYF

v_call: TRBV19
clone_size: .
d_call: .
j_call: TRBJ2-3
cdr3_nt: TGTGCCAGTCGCGATCGGGGCGGGGGCTCCACAGATACGCAGTATTTT
cdr3_aa: CASRDRGGGSTDTQYF

v_call: TRBV5-1
clone_size: many
d_call: TRBD2
j_call: TRBJ2-3
cdr3_nt: TGCGCCAGCAGCCTTCTAGCGGGGGTAAGCACAGATACGCAGTATTTT
cdr3_aa: CASSLLAGVSTDTQYF

v_call: TRBV15
clone_size: .
d_call: .
j_call: TRBJ2-1
cdr3_nt: TGTGCCACCAGCCATCCGCAGGGGGGGCACAATGAGCAGTTCTTC
cdr3_aa: CATSHPQGGHNEQFF

v_call: TRBV2
clone_size: .
d_call: TRBD2
j_call: TRBJ2-1
cdr3_nt: TGTGCCACCCGTAACCCGATGCGGGGGGATAGGAGTGAGCAGTTCTTC
cdr3_aa: CATRNPMRGDRSEQFF

v_call: TRBV19
clone_size: .
d_call: TRBD1
j_call: TRBJ1-5
cdr3_nt: TGTGCCAGTAGTATGCAGGGACAGACCCAGCATTTT
cdr3_aa: CASSMQGQTQHF

v_call: TRBV20-1
clone_size: many
d_call: .
j_call: TRBJ2-2
cdr3_nt: TGCAGTGCTAGAAAGGGGCCGCAGAACACCGGGGAGCTGTTTTTT
cdr3_aa: CSARKGPQNTGELFF

v_call: TRBV29-1
clone_size: few
d_call: TRBD1
j_call: TRBJ1-1
cdr3_nt: TGCAGCGTTGAGGAGGGGGCAAGAACTGAAGCTTTCTTT
cdr3_aa: CSVEEGARTEAFF

v_call: TRBV2
clone_size: many
d_call: TRBD1
j_call: TRBJ2-1
cdr3_nt: TGTGCCAGTAGACAGGGGTCCTACAATGAGCAGTTCTTC
cdr3_aa: CASRQGSYNEQFF

v_call: TRBV7-3
clone_size: few
d_call: .
j_call: TRBJ2-7
cdr3_nt: TGTGCCAGCAGGGTAGGGGCCACCTACGAGCAGTACTTC
cdr3_aa: CASRVGATYEQYF

v_call: TRBV10-1
clone_size: .
d_call: .
j_call: TRBJ2-1
cdr3_nt: TGCGCCAGCAGTGACGCCCCAGGGGCCTACAATGAGCAGTTCTTC
cdr3_aa: CASSDAPGAYNEQFF

v_call: TRBV6-5
clone_size: .
d_call: .
j_call: TRBJ2-3
cdr3_nt: TGTGCCAGCAGTTACTTTAGGACAGATACGCAGTATTTT
cdr3_aa: CASSYFRTDTQYF

v_call: TRBV2
clone_size: .
d_call: TRBD1
j_call: TRBJ2-3
cdr3_nt: TGTGCCAGCAGTTCCAGGGGGCTAAACACAGATACGCAGTATTTT
cdr3_aa: CASSSRGLNTDTQYF

v_call: TRBV2
clone_size: many
d_call: .
j_call: TRBJ1-5
cdr3_nt: TGTGCCAGCAGTGAGCGGGGGGCCGCCAATCAGCCCCAGCATTTT
cdr3_aa: CASSERGAANQPQHF

v_call: TRBV20-1
clone_size: .
d_call: TRBD2
j_call: TRBJ2-5
cdr3_nt: TGCAGTGCTACAACACTAGCGGAGTCAGGGACCCAGTACTTC
cdr3_aa: CSATTLAESGTQYF

v_call: TRBV29-1
clone_size: few
d_call: .
j_call: TRBJ2-1
cdr3_nt: TGCAGCGTTGTGGGCTCCTGGCAGTTCTTC
cdr3_aa: CSVVGSWQFF

v_call: TRBV19
clone_size: .
d_call: TRBD1
j_call: TRBJ1-2
cdr3_nt: TGTGCCAGTAGTTGGGACAGCGGGAACTATGGCTACGCCTTC
cdr3_aa: CASSWDSGNYGYAF

v_call: TRBV6-2/TRBV6-3
clone_size: many
d_call: .
j_call: TRBJ1-2
cdr3_nt: TGTGCCAGCGTTGCCGCGGGAAACTATGGCTACACCTTC
cdr3_aa: CASVAAGNYGYTF

v_call: TRBV6-6
clone_size: many
d_call: TRBD2
j_call: TRBJ2-7
cdr3_nt: TGTGCCAGCAGTTTCACGGGACTAGCGGGGGACTTATACGAGCAGTACTTC
cdr3_aa: CASSFTGLAGDLYEQYF

v_call: TRBV2
clone_size: .
d_call: .
j_call: TRBJ2-3
cdr3_nt: TGTGCCAGCAGTGATTTTGGTCCGTCCACAGATACGCAGTATTTT
cdr3_aa: CASSDFGPSTDTQYF

v_call: TRBV29-1
clone_size: .
d_call: TRBD2
j_call: TRBJ2-7
cdr3_nt: TGCAGCGTCACTATAGCGGGAGGGAGCTCCTACGAGCAGTACTTC
cdr3_aa: CSVTIAGGSSYEQYF

v_call: TRBV2
clone_size: few
d_call: .
j_call: TRBJ2-2
cdr3_nt: TGTGCCAGCAGCCGGACCTCTGGGGAGCTGTTTTTT
cdr3_aa: CASSRTSGELFF

v_call: TRBV15
clone_size: .
d_call: TRBD1
j_call: TRBJ2-3
cdr3_nt: TGTGCCACCAACAGAGAGACAGGGGGGAGGGCAGATACGCAGTATTTT
cdr3_aa: CATNRETGGRADTQYF

v_call: TRBV24-1
clone_size: many
d_call: .
j_call: TRBJ2-5
cdr3_nt: TGTGCCACCAGTGATTTGGGGTCCGGGGCCAAAGAGACCCAGTACTTC
cdr3_aa: CATSDLGSGAKETQYF

v_call: TRBV15
clone_size: .
d_call: TRBD2
j_call: TRBJ2-3
cdr3_nt: TGTGCCACCAGCAGACGACCCACTAGCGGGGGGCCCGCAGATACGCAGTATTTT
cdr3_aa: CATSRRPTSGGPADTQYF